Included here is one TCR beta chain sequence, with context. Its target is not known. This specimen comes from a study of shared clonotypes between healthy human individuals. At the level of the study: There were three CD4 naive, three CD4 memory, two CD8 naive and one CD8 memory plates per donor. Study results and limitations: A handful of donors held 4.5% to 5% of naive CD4 clonotypes in common.

Per the authors' pipeline: Sequence data from immunoSEQ were junction-only and lacked quality scores; consequently, filtering differed. Clones were sequenced by immunoSEQ multiplex PCR, and TCRdb holds only the in-frame ones, with some missing. That table furnishes V, J and clone size, whereas the DNA furnished D and trimming. The sample holds approximately 2,300,000 clones, under 95% seen once. The CDR3 length is 17 residues. V was cut by 3 bases and J by 2 bases, with 20 bases left in between. In germline, CDR1 is LGHNA, CDR2 YNFKEQ. Naive CD45RA+ and memory CD45RA-negative subsets were split from CD4+ cells.

The sequence came from a man aged 18 to 29 in good health. Some clones in this sample may be carry-over from other donors' samples. This chain links TRBV4-2 with TRBJ2-7; D is tentatively TRBD1 or TRBD2 (5 bases each). The sample comprised naive CD4+ T cells from PBMCs. Noted subset: CD45RA+ positively selected. CDR3 protein: CASSHQTSGDAAYEQYF. For the CDR3, the DNA is TGTGCCAGCAGCCATCAAACCTCCGGGGACGCAGCCTACGAGCAGTACTTC.